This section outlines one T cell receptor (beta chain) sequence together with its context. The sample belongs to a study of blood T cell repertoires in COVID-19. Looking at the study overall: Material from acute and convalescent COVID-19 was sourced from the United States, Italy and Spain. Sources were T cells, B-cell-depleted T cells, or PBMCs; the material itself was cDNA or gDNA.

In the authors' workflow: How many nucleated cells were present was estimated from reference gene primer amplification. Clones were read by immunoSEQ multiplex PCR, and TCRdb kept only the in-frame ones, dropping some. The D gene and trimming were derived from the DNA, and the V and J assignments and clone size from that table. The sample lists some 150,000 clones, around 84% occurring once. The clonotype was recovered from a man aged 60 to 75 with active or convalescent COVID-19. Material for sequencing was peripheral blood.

The CDR3 reads CASSPGTHLAKNIQYF. The CDR3 DNA follows: TGTGCCAGCAGTCCCGGGACTCATCTAGCCAAAAACATTCAGTACTTC. This chain uses TRBV5-4 with TRBJ2-4, with a tentative D call TRBD2 (6 bases). The CDR3 contains 16 residues. V was cut by 5 bases and J by 0 bases, with 15 bases left in between. CDR1 and CDR2 (germline): SGHNT, YYREEE (reference sequence).